This T cell receptor beta chain was recovered during a study of cytomegalovirus exposure and HLA in healthy donors. Study-level background: An analysis done earlier identified 95 million to 140 million unique TCR beta sequences from around 180 million T cells. Study observations and caveats: Analysis performed later showed TCR beta chains linked to HLA being more clonally expanded than equally common others. According to the study, around 160 TCR beta chains were cytomegalovirus-associated. As a later analysis revealed, most CMV-associated TCR beta chains appeared HLA-restricted.

As to this clone: Its antigen is as yet unknown.

Germline CDR1 reads SGHTA; CDR2 reads FQGTGA. CDR3 length equals 13 residues. Trimming left V 4 bases short and J 9 bases short, with 13 bases between. PCR amplification relied on 60 Vbeta primers (plus 13 Jbeta primers). Profiled with immunoSEQ multiplex PCR; TCRdb holds only in-frame clones, not every one. Found here are about 220,000 clones, about 80% of them singletons; the top ten hold 5.4%. V usage is TRBV7-3 and J usage is TRBJ2-1, with D perhaps matching TRBD2 (6 bases). The source material was PBMCs. This receptor was obtained from a woman between 40 and 55 years old in good health and CMV-seropositive. Here the CDR3 DNA reads TGTGCCAGCAGCTCCGTGGACGGGGGTGAGCAGTTCTTC. It encodes CASSSVDGGEQFF.